Below, one T cell receptor (beta chain) is given with its context. The antigen is unknown. This entry comes from a study of tissue T cells after allogeneic stem cell transplantation. Study observations and caveats: Blood and spleen captured only part of the tissue TCR repertoire. TCR repertoires tracked anatomic similarity, regardless of disease or transplant status.

The CDR3 consists of 12 residues. The germline CDR1 and CDR2 sequences are SGHTS and YDEGEE. The V end lost 1 base, the J end lost 6 bases, and 7 bases lay between the germline ends. Using immunoSEQ multiplex PCR, the repertoire was profiled, and TCRdb retains in-frame clones only, with some absent. The profile shows approximately 1,800 clones, 75% to 80% of them singletons. This research-autopsy study prospectively enrolled adult allogeneic hematopoietic cell transplant recipients with steroid-refractory graft-versus-host disease. Several lines of graft-versus-host disease therapy were given to all patients, all with gastrointestinal involvement.

This TCR derives from a male patient between 35 and 75 years old with steroid-refractory graft-versus-host disease after an allogeneic stem cell transplant. Certain T cells may be donor cells from the graft. This sample comprised colon tissue, obtained at autopsy. The chain recombines TRBV5-8 with TRBJ1-1; D gene unclear. CDR3 sequence (DNA): TGTGCCAGCAGCTTGAACGGGCCTGAAGCTTTCTTT. Residues: CASSLNGPEAFF. Full variable domain (missing parts from reference TRBV5-8 and TRBJ1-1): EAGVTQSPTHLIKTRGQQATLRCSPISGHTSVYWYQQALGLGLQFLLWYDEGEERNRGNFPPRFSGRQFPNYSSELNVNALELEDSALYLCASSLNGPEAFFGQGTRLTVV.